Listed here are 32 T cell receptor beta chains from one sample, sequenced in a study of blood T cell repertoires in COVID-19. Repertoires were generated with immunoSEQ multiplex PCR, while TCRdb's copy carries only in-frame clones and drops some. The table records 330,000 or so clones, about 90% of them present only once. The material sequenced was PBMCs or T cells enriched from blood (not recorded which). All receptors derive from a woman aged 30 to 39 who had recovered from COVID-19.

The chain employs TRBV3-1 (or the pseudogene TRBV3-2) and TRBJ1-2, with TRBD1 as a possible D gene (6 bases). Germline V gene lookup returns CDR1 LGHDT and CDR2 YNNKEL (reference sequence). The CDR3 has 14 residues. Trimming took 0 bases from V and 6 from J, leaving 11 bases between them. This CDR3 is CASSQEHGGDGYTF. CDR3 coding DNA: TGTGCCAGCAGCCAAGAACATGGGGGCGATGGCTACACCTTC.

The chain uses TRBV6-5 and TRBJ1-1, with D possibly TRBD1 on 5 matching bases. Trimming shortened V by 3 bases and J by 7 bases, and 15 bases separated the two germline ends. The germline V gene has CDR1 MNHEY and CDR2 SVGAGI. The CDR3 totals 14 residues. The CDR3 DNA follows: TGTGCCAGCAGTTATGGGATGATGGGGGGTGAAGCTTTCTTT. As protein: CASSYGMMGGEAFF.

V is TRBV11-2 and J is TRBJ1-1; 8 positions agree with TRBD1. Trimming removed 1 base from V and 4 bases from J; junction bases left unmatched: 14. This CDR3 is 18 amino acids long. Germline lookup yields CDR1 SGHAT and CDR2 FQNNGV. The DNA of the CDR3 is TGTGCCAGCAGCTTAGGGACAGGGTGGGGGACTGCGGGCACTGAAGCTTTCTTT. Translated, it gives CASSLGTGWGTAGTEAFF.

CDR3 nucleotide sequence: TGTGCCACCAGTGGGTTGGGGGGGGCCAGGGGTAGGCCCTATAATTCACCCCTCCACTTT. Translating it yields CATSGLGGARGRPYNSPLHF. This chain joins TRBV24-1 and TRBJ1-6, with a tentative D call TRBD1 (6 bases). Germline V gives CDR1 KGHDR, CDR2 SFDVKD. This CDR3 spans 20 amino acids. The V end was cut by 5 bases, the J end by 2 bases, with 24 bases between.

The chain is built from TRBV7-2 and TRBJ1-5; weak D call: TRBD1 (6 bases). CDR1 is SGHTA, CDR2 FQGNSA, per germline. The CDR3 length is 16 residues. Trimming removed 5 bases from V and 3 bases from J, with 17 bases in between. CDR3 nucleotides: TGTGCCAGCAGCACCAGAGGGGGAAAGTTCAATCAGCCCCAGCATTTT. Translation gives CASSTRGGKFNQPQHF.

The rearrangement links TRBV11-2 to TRBJ1-1; TRBD1 might be the D (6 bases). The CDR3 covers 14 residues. Trimming took off 1 base at V and 5 bases at J, with 11 bases between the two ends. CDR1 and CDR2 (germline): SGHAT, FQNNGV. The CDR3 sequence: CASSLAGGRTEAFF. DNA for the CDR3: TGTGCCAGCAGCTTAGCCGGGGGGCGGACTGAAGCTTTCTTT.

CDR3 DNA: TGTGCCAGCAGTGCAAGACAAGCTGGGGAAAAACTGTTTTTT. It yields the protein CASSARQAGEKLFF. V gene TRBV28 combines with J gene TRBJ1-4, with no clear D. This CDR3 is 14 amino acids long. CDR1 is MDHEN and CDR2 is SYDVKM in the germline V gene. V gave up 5 bases and J gave up 8 bases, with 15 bases separating them. The full variable domain, completed using reference TRBV28 and TRBJ1-4, is DVKVTQSSRYLVKRTGEKVFLECVQDMDHENMFWYRQDPGLGLRLIYFSYDVKMKEKGDIPEGYSVSREKKERFSLILESASTNQTSMYLCASSARQAGEKLFFGSGTQLSVL.

The V call is TRBV6-5, the J call TRBJ2-3; no definite D call. The CDR3 length is 12 residues. Trimming removed 6 bases from V and 2 bases from J, with 6 bases in between. From germline, CDR1 is MNHEY and CDR2 SVGAGI. CDR3 coding DNA: TGTGCCAGCAGCGAGAACACAGATACGCAGTATTTT. Amino acid sequence: CASSENTDTQYF.

The chain combines TRBV7-3 with TRBJ2-3; D is possibly TRBD2 (6 bases). This CDR3 spans 14 amino acids. The V end was cut by 5 bases, the J end by 4 bases, with 13 bases between. Germline CDR1 SGHTA, CDR2 FQGTGA. CDR3 nucleotides: TGTGCCAGCAGCCCCGGGACTGGGCCAGATACGCAGTATTTT. Amino acid sequence: CASSPGTGPDTQYF. The full variable domain, in which reference TRBV7-3 and TRBJ2-3 provide the parts outside the CDR3, is GAGVSQTPSNKVTEKGKYVELRCDPISGHTALYWYRQSLGQGPEFLIYFQGTGAADDSGLPNDRFFAVRPEGSVSTLKIQRTERGDSAVYLCASSPGTGPDTQYFGPGTRLTVL.

The J gene is TRBJ2-3, the V gene TRBV5-1; 12 bases map to TRBD2. The CDR3 has 17 amino acids. V trimming: 4 bases; J trimming: 6 bases; junction bases outside the gene matches: 12. Germline V gene data show CDR1 as SGHRS and CDR2 as YFSETQ. The CDR3 DNA reads as TGCGCCAGCAGCACTCTCCTAGCGGGAGGGGTTCAGGATACGCAGTATTTT. Translated: CASSTLLAGGVQDTQYF.

The chain uses TRBV18 and TRBJ1-2, with D uncertain. This CDR3 is 15 amino acids long. CDR1 and CDR2 (germline): KGHSH, LQKENI. Trimming removed 3 bases at V and 5 bases at J, with 16 bases between. The CDR3 DNA is TGTGCCAGCTCACCGCTCGAGCATGCTTGGTATGGCTACACCTTC. Translation gives CASSPLEHAWYGYTF.

This clone was seen a few times. This chain uses TRBV29-1 with TRBJ1-1; 7 bases are shared with TRBD1. This CDR3 comprises 13 residues. Germline CDR1 reads SQVTM; CDR2 reads ANQGSEA. J was trimmed by 4 bases and V by 6 bases; bases with no gene match: 8. CDR3 loop: CSVYEGAGTEAFF. The CDR3 coding sequence is TGCAGCGTATACGAGGGGGCCGGCACTGAAGCTTTCTTT.

On this clone: Other DNA sequences in this sample translate to the same CDR3. The chain employs TRBV7-9 and TRBJ1-4; D remains ambiguous. Deletions cut 1 base from V and 8 bases from J, with 14 bases between. Per the germline V gene, CDR1 is SEHNR and CDR2 is FQNEAQ (reference sequence). The CDR3 has 15 residues. The CDR3 coding sequence is TGTGCCAGCAGCTTAGACTTGCAACTAGGAGAAAAACTGTTTTTT. Translation gives CASSLDLQLGEKLFF. Full variable domain (rest looked up from reference TRBV7-9 and TRBJ1-4): DTGVSQNPRHKITKRGQNVTFRCDPISEHNRLYWYRQTLGQGPEFLTYFQNEAQLEKSRLLSDRFSAERPKGSFSTLEIQRTEQGDSAMYLCASSLDLQLGEKLFFGSGTQLSVL.

The rearrangement joins TRBV19 to TRBJ2-5; 11 nucleotides line up with TRBD2. This CDR3 is built from 14 residues. With V trimmed by 5 bases and J by 3 bases, 2 bases remained unmatched. CDR1 is LNHDA and CDR2 is SQIVND in the germline V gene (reference sequence). The CDR3 nucleotides read TGTGCCAGTAGTGTGGGACTAGCGGAAGAGACCCAGTACTTC. As protein: CASSVGLAEETQYF. Supplemented by reference TRBV19 and TRBJ2-5, the full variable domain reads DGGITQSPKYLFRKEGQNVTLSCEQNLNHDAMYWYRQDPGQGLRLIYYSQIVNDFQKGDIAEGYSVSREKKESFPLTVTSAQKNPTAFYLCASSVGLAEETQYFGPGTRLLVL.

This clone was counted a single time. V gene TRBV18 combines with J gene TRBJ1-6, with 9 bases lining up with TRBD1. The CDR3 extends over 13 amino acids. After removal of 3 bases from V and 9 bases from J, the junction contained 0 bases not matched to a gene. The V gene's germline CDR1 is KGHSH and CDR2 LQKENI. The CDR3 sequence is CASSPGQGSPLHF. In nucleotides, the CDR3 is TGTGCCAGCTCACCGGGACAGGGTTCACCCCTCCACTTT.

The J gene is TRBJ2-7, the V gene TRBV19, with a weak D call TRBD1 (5 bases). Germline V CDR1 and CDR2: LNHDA, SQIVND (reference sequence). Trimming pared 5 bases from V and 5 bases from J, leaving 13 bases between. The CDR3 consists of 13 residues. This chain's CDR3 is CASSWGTTNEQYF. The CDR3 nucleotides read TGTGCCAGTAGTTGGGGCACAACCAACGAGCAGTACTTC.

This clone has more than one count but fewer than ten. The chain has TRBV6-6 and TRBJ2-2; D unresolved. Trimming shortened V by 2 bases and J by 2 bases, and 9 bases separated the two germline ends. The CDR3 sequence is 15 residues long. In germline, CDR1 is MNHNY, CDR2 SVGAGI (reference sequence). The CDR3 region has the DNA TGTGCCAGCAGTTACAAACAGATAAACACCGGGGAGCTGTTTTTT. It translates to CASSYKQINTGELFF.

This chain uses TRBV12-3 or TRBV12-4 with TRBJ1-5, with D possibly being TRBD1 (6 bases). Trimming removed 5 bases at V and 4 bases at J, with 9 bases between. The CDR3 sequence is 13 residues long. CDR3 in amino acids: CASSRTANQPQHF. The CDR3 DNA reads TGTGCCAGCAGTCGGACAGCAAATCAGCCCCAGCATTTT.

This clone was seen only a few times. This chain links TRBV27 with TRBJ2-5; 14 positions agree with TRBD2. V lost 4 bases, J lost 4 bases, and 5 bases stayed unmatched. Germline assignment: CDR1 MNHEY and CDR2 SMNVEV (reference sequence). The CDR3 spans 16 residues. The CDR3 nucleotides are TGTGCCAGCAGTTCCCGGACTAGCGGGGGGATAGAGACCCAGTACTTC. Translation: CASSSRTSGGIETQYF.

The V call is TRBV4-1, the J call TRBJ2-1, with D possibly being TRBD2 (5 bases). The CDR3 covers 16 residues. The V gene's germline CDR1 is MGHRA and CDR2 YSYEKL. V was trimmed by 0 bases and J by 4 bases, leaving 13 bases between them. The CDR3 loop reads CASSQDPGVPYNEQFF. DNA for the CDR3: TGCGCCAGCAGCCAAGATCCCGGGGTCCCTTACAATGAGCAGTTCTTC.

The genes are TRBV4-2 and TRBJ2-2, with TRBD1 identical over 8 bases. Germline values: CDR1 LGHNA, CDR2 YNFKEQ. V was pared by 2 bases and J by 3 bases, with 5 bases of the junction left unmatched. CDR3 length: 16 amino acids. The CDR3 protein is CASSQIRGLDTGELFF. CDR3 coding DNA: TGTGCCAGCAGCCAAATCAGGGGGCTAGACACCGGGGAGCTGTTTTTT.

The J gene is TRBJ1-1, the V gene TRBV2; possibly TRBD1 for D (6 bases). The V end was cut by 6 bases, the J end by 3 bases, with 23 bases between. CDR1 is SNHLY, CDR2 FYNNEI, per germline. This CDR3 has 17 amino acids. The CDR3 loop is CASRPKGYRDRDTEAFF. As DNA, the CDR3 is TGTGCCAGCAGGCCAAAGGGGTACAGGGATAGGGACACTGAAGCTTTCTTT.

The chain employs TRBV6-5 and TRBJ1-1, with TRBD1 as a possible D gene (5 bases). Germline assignment: CDR1 MNHEY and CDR2 SVGAGI. The CDR3 sequence is 13 residues long. Trimming left V 5 bases short and J 8 bases short, with 15 bases between. CDR3 in DNA: TGTGCCAGCAGTAGAATGTGGGGGGAGGAAGCTTTCTTT. Translated, it gives CASSRMWGEEAFF.

The count of this clone is one. This rearrangement joins TRBV2 to TRBJ2-1; 12 nucleotides align to TRBD2. The CDR3 contains 15 residues. Germline trimming cut 8 bases from V and 7 bases from J; bases unmatched to any gene: 9. The V gene's germline CDR1 is SNHLY and CDR2 FYNNEI. CDR3 DNA: TGTGCCAGCGTCAGGCTAGCGGGAGGGCTAAATGAGCAGTTCTTC. This sequence encodes CASVRLAGGLNEQFF.

This clone was found a few times. This chain joins TRBV11-3 and TRBJ1-1; D unclear. Per germline, CDR1 SGHNT and CDR2 YENEEA. The CDR3 spans 13 residues. Trimming took off 0 bases at V and 9 bases at J, with 11 bases between the two ends. CDR3 nucleotide sequence: TGTGCCAGCAGCTTAGACGGAGTTTCCAAAGCTTTCTTT. Its translation is CASSLDGVSKAFF.

The V gene is TRBV19, the J gene TRBJ2-5; tentative D call: TRBD2 (5 bases). CDR3 length equals 14 residues. The V gene lost 5 bases and the J gene lost 1 base, with 11 bases spanning the gap. Germline V CDR1 and CDR2: LNHDA, SQIVND (reference sequence). The CDR3: CASSARVAQETQYF. Written as DNA, the CDR3 is TGTGCCAGTAGTGCGAGGGTTGCCCAAGAGACCCAGTACTTC.

This chain joins TRBV19 and TRBJ2-7; tentative D call: TRBD1 (6 bases). V lost 6 bases and J lost 4, with 13 bases in between. The germline V gene encodes CDR1 LNHDA and CDR2 SQIVND (reference sequence). This CDR3 comprises 13 residues. CDR3 region: CASSGRGDYEQYF. CDR3 in DNA: TGTGCCAGTAGCGGCAGGGGAGATTACGAGCAGTACTTC.

This sequence joins TRBV27 and TRBJ2-3; D perhaps matches TRBD2 (6 bases). Germline-derived CDR1 and CDR2 are MNHEY and SMNVEV (reference sequence). The V end was cut by 6 bases, the J end by 11 bases, with 21 bases between. CDR3 length: 14 amino acids. The CDR3 DNA follows: TGTGCCAGCAGACTCCTCCAGGGACTTTCAGAGCAGTATTTT. This sequence encodes CASRLLQGLSEQYF.

The rearrangement uses TRBV24-1 and TRBJ2-2; possibly TRBD1 for D (6 bases). The CDR3 covers 15 residues. The germline V gene has CDR1 KGHDR and CDR2 SFDVKD. With 3 bases removed from V and 1 base from J, the gap between germline ends came to 8 bases. The chain's CDR3 is CATSDEGQNTGELFF. The CDR3 DNA reads TGTGCCACCAGTGATGAGGGACAGAACACCGGGGAGCTGTTTTTT.

On this clone: The junction departs from germline at one end; a sequencing error may be responsible. The chain links TRBV5-1 to TRBJ1-1; a weak D match, TRBD1 (6 bases). The CDR3 runs 14 residues. Looked up from germline, CDR1 is SGHRS and CDR2 is YFSETQ. The CDR3 DNA sequence: TGCGCCAGCACCTTGGGCAGGGGGAACACTGAAGCTTTCTTT. It yields the protein CASTLGRGNTEAFF. Full variable domain (outside the CDR3, taken from reference TRBV5-1 and TRBJ1-1): KAGVTQTPRYLIKTRGQQVTLSCSPISGHRSVSWYQQTPGQGLQFLFEYFSETQRNKGNFPGRFSGRQFSNSRSEMNVSTLELGDSALYLCASTLGRGNTEAFFGQGTRLTVV.

In its sample, this clone was seen once. Here the CDR3 DNA reads TGTGCCAGCAGCTTAATATGGGGAGGCAATCAGCCCCAGCATTTT. Translated: CASSLIWGGNQPQHF. V gene TRBV7-2 combines with J gene TRBJ1-5; no definite D call. The V end was cut by 2 bases, the J end by 2 bases, with 10 bases between. Germline V gene lookup returns CDR1 SGHTA and CDR2 FQGNSA. The CDR3 length is 15 residues.

V and J are TRBV7-2 and TRBJ2-1; 8 nucleotides agree with TRBD2. This CDR3 is 16 amino acids long. Unmatched junction bases numbered 5, after V lost 1 base and J lost 3 bases. Germline V gene sequence: CDR1 SGHTA, CDR2 FQGNSA. CDR3 sequence reads: CASSLVGGTSYNEQFF. The DNA of the CDR3 is TGTGCCAGCAGCTTAGTAGGCGGGACTAGCTACAATGAGCAGTTCTTC.